This TCR beta chain is drawn from a study of PD-1 blockade in mismatch repair-deficient tumors. Measured with immunoSEQ multiplex PCR; TCRdb has only the in-frame clones, and not every one. The data show fewer than 100,000 clones, approximately 81% seen once. The germline V and J ends were trimmed by 4 bases and 2 bases, with 11 bases remaining between them. This CDR3 is 14 amino acids long. Per the germline V gene, CDR1 is SGHRS and CDR2 is YFSETQ. V usage is TRBV5-1 and J usage is TRBJ2-3; D uncertain. The sample was peripheral blood, taken 12 weeks after starting pembrolizumab. This receptor was identified in an adult with mismatch repair-deficient cancer. This chain's CDR3 is CASSPTTTTDTQYF. The CDR3 DNA follows: TGCGCCAGCAGCCCTACCACAACCACAGATACGCAGTATTTT.